These 10 T cell receptor beta chains originate from one sample sequenced in a study of T cells after posttransplantation cyclophosphamide. Sequencing was performed with immunoSEQ multiplex PCR; in TCRdb, only in-frame clones are kept and a portion is missing. The sample lists tens of thousands of clones, 73% occurring once. The sample taken for sequencing was memory CD4+ T cells sorted from PBMCs. These receptors were collected from a woman aged 55-69 years in good health, CMV-negative, and a related stem cell transplant donor.

The rearrangement uses TRBV7-2 and TRBJ1-2, with a weak D call TRBD1 (5 bases). The V gene lost 4 bases and the J gene lost 5 bases, with 14 bases spanning the gap. Germline loops: CDR1 SGHTA, CDR2 FQGNSA. The CDR3 is 14 residues long. The CDR3 coding sequence is TGTGCCAGCAGCTCCGGGGCGGGGGTATATGGCTACACCTTC. Its protein product is CASSSGAGVYGYTF.

In this sample, this clone is medium-sized (0.01 to 0.1%). V and J are TRBV5-1 and TRBJ1-4, with D possibly TRBD1 on 5 matching bases. Germline loops: CDR1 SGHRS, CDR2 YFSETQ. CDR3 size: 16 residues. Trimming left V 3 bases short and J 7 bases short, with 19 bases between. CDR3 residues: CASSSSVGSGAEKLFF. Here the CDR3 DNA reads TGCGCCAGCAGCTCCTCCGTAGGGAGCGGGGCTGAAAAACTGTTTTTT.

The V and J genes are TRBV11-1 and TRBJ2-5; D remains unclear. This CDR3 is 13 amino acids long. Per the germline V gene, CDR1 is SGHAT and CDR2 is FQDESV (reference sequence). Trimming pared 7 bases from V and 3 bases from J, leaving 12 bases between. The CDR3 DNA reads as TGTGCCAGCACCCGTCGGGTAGAAGAGACCCAGTACTTC. Translated, it gives CASTRRVEETQYF.

This rearrangement joins TRBV11-1 to TRBJ2-7, with a weak D call TRBD1 (5 bases). The CDR3 is made up of 14 amino acids. The ends were cut back, 3 bases at V and 4 bases at J, with 13 bases in the middle. The germline V gene has CDR1 SGHAT and CDR2 FQDESV (reference sequence). CDR3 loop: CASSLTELLYEQYF. The CDR3 nucleotides read TGTGCCAGCAGCTTGACAGAACTTCTATACGAGCAGTACTTC.

This clone was observed a single time. The V call is TRBV5-1, the J call TRBJ2-1; 9 positions match TRBD1. With V trimmed by 4 bases and J by 10 bases, 12 bases remained unmatched. CDR3 length equals 15 residues. Germline loops: CDR1 SGHRS, CDR2 YFSETQ. The CDR3 nucleotides are TGCGCCAGCAGCGCTTTACCGGGACAGGGCATAGAGCAGTTCTTC. It specifies CASSALPGQGIEQFF.

This clone was counted between two and nine times. This chain joins TRBV2 and TRBJ2-5; 12 nucleotides line up with TRBD2. The CDR3 consists of 20 residues. V lost 2 bases to trimming and J lost 5 bases; unmatched junction nucleotides: 18. CDR1 is SNHLY, CDR2 FYNNEI, per germline. Written as DNA, the CDR3 is TGTGCCAGCAGTGAAAGGGGGTCTAGCGGGAGGGCTAGGCTTTCGGAGACCCAGTACTTC. Its protein product is CASSERGSSGRARLSETQYF.

The chain has TRBV7-9 and TRBJ2-7; a weak D match, TRBD1 (6 bases). CDR3 size: 14 residues. The germline gives CDR1 SEHNR, CDR2 FQNEAQ (reference sequence). V was trimmed by 2 bases and J by 0 bases, leaving 8 bases between them. CDR3 protein: CASSLTGSSYEQYF. In nucleotides, the CDR3 is TGTGCCAGCAGCTTAACAGGGAGCTCCTACGAGCAGTACTTC.

J is TRBJ2-7 and V is TRBV19; TRBD2 matches at 7 bases. The CDR3 contains 14 residues. V was pared by 6 bases and J by 4 bases, with 9 bases of the junction left unmatched. CDR1 is LNHDA, CDR2 SQIVND, per germline (reference sequence). CDR3 coding DNA: TGTGCCAGTAGCCCCCAAGCGGGGCGATACGAGCAGTACTTC. Its translation: CASSPQAGRYEQYF.

This clone was detected a few times. The chain recombines TRBV6-5 with TRBJ1-4; 9 nucleotides line up with TRBD1. The CDR3 totals 14 residues. Per the germline V gene, CDR1 is MNHEY and CDR2 is SVGAGI. V shed 6 bases, J shed 3 bases, and the junction held 2 bases outside the gene matches. CDR3 protein: CASRGQGPNEKLFF. CDR3 DNA sequence: TGTGCCAGCAGGGGACAGGGACCTAATGAAAAACTGTTTTTT.

The chain carries TRBV28 and TRBJ1-2; D unresolved. CDR3 size: 13 residues. Germline V gives CDR1 MDHEN, CDR2 SYDVKM. V was trimmed by 6 bases and J by 3 bases, leaving 11 bases between them. The CDR3 nucleotides read TGTGCCAGCAGGCTCCGAGGCCACTATGGCTACACCTTC. This translates into CASRLRGHYGYTF.